This T cell receptor beta chain originates from a study of blood T cell repertoires in COVID-19 (dated by TCRdb to the early 2020s). In the study overall: Collaborator samples came from the United States, Italy and Spain and covered acute and convalescent phases of COVID-19. The repertoires were released in a freely available public database meant as a resource for research on the immune response to SARS-CoV-2. The samples were drawn from two sources: the first 160 participants of the ongoing ImmuneRACE study, and 1,254 subjects contributed by 6 global collaborators. The material from the prospective study consisted of cDNA or gDNA derived from T cells, B-cell-depleted T cells, or PBMCs. Where HLA class I and class II types were available, the types were taken from metadata supplied by the sample provider, not from assay-based typing. Sample metadata almost always included a de-identified subject ID, COVID-19 status, age in years and sex. Deeply sampled blood TCRbeta repertoires from subjects exposed to, actively infected with, or recovered from COVID-19 were included in the dataset. Study-wide findings and limitations: The quantity of clinical and demographic metadata differed by source and by participant and was supplied without curation.

Remarks on this clone: No cognate antigen has been identified for it. No per-base quality is available; no much larger clone lies one base away.

TCRbeta CDR3 regions were amplified from genomic DNA by means of the immunoSEQ Assay, a bias-controlled multiplex PCR. On the authors' methods: Nucleated cell counts per sample were estimated from amplification of reference gene primers within the assay. To quantify the absolute abundance of each unique TCRbeta CDR3 rearrangement, sequence reads were collapsed and filtered. For each sample, productive Simpson clonality was calculated as the square root of Simpson's diversity index over productive rearrangements. Held by TCRdb, this immuneACCESS table contains in-frame sequences only and omits some clones. Under half of the omission traces to an unresolved V gene where checked; the cause of the rest is unknown. V, J and clone size are those of that table, while D and trimming were read from the DNA. For this sample the table gives roughly 100,000 clones, of which roughly 89% were detected only once. The ten largest clones take up approximately 5.1% of the sample.

Each collaborating institution followed its own protocols to collect whole blood in K2EDTA tubes. For TCRbeta analysis, collaborators shipped samples as frozen whole blood, isolated PBMCs, or DNA extracted from either of those sample types. The sequence was obtained from a human donor in a cohort sampled during active COVID-19. The sample consisted of peripheral blood.

The CDR3 reads CASSRSGGPYNEQFF. The DNA sequence is as follows: TGTGCCAGCAGCCGCAGCGGGGGTCCATACAATGAGCAGTTCTTC. The V and J genes are TRBV7-3 and TRBJ2-1, with 8 bases matching TRBD2. The CDR3 goes from the cysteine to the phenylalanine over 15 residues. Only the CDR3 part of the read is kept: 45 bases, read in frame from the first base. The germline V end is reduced by 5 bases and the J end by 4 bases; junction bases left unmatched: 7. Based on the germline V gene, the CDR1 and CDR2 sequences are SGHTA and FQGTGA. With the rest looked up from the reference TRBV7-3 and TRBJ2-1 genes rather than sequenced, the full variable domain is GAGVSQTPSNKVTEKGKYVELRCDPISGHTALYWYRQSLGQGPEFLIYFQGTGAADDSGLPNDRFFAVRPEGSVSTLKIQRTERGDSAVYLCASSRSGGPYNEQFFGPGTRLTVL.